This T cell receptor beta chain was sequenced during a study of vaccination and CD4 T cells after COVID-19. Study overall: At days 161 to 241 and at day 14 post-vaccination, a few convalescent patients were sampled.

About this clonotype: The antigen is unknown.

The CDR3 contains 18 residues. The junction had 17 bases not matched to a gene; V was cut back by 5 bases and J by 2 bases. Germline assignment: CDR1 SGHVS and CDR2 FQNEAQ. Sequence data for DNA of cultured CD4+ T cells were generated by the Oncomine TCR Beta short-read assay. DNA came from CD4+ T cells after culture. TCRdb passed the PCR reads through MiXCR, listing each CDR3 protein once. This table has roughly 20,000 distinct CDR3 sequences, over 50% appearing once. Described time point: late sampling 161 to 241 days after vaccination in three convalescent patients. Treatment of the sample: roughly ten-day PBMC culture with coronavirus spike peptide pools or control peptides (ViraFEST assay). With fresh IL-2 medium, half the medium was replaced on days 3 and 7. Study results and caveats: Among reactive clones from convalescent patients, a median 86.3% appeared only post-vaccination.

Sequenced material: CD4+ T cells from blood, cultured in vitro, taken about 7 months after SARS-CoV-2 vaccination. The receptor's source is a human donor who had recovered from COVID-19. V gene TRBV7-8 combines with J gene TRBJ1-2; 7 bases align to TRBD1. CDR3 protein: CASSPHRDSLPPNYGYTF. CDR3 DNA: TGTGCCAGCAGCCCCCACCGGGACAGCCTCCCGCCGAACTATGGCTACACCTTC.